The 3 T cell receptor beta chains reported below all come from one sample, sequenced in a study of T cells in localized non-small cell lung cancer. Sequenced by immunoSEQ multiplex PCR; TCRdb stores in-frame clones only, minus some. The sample contains some 22,000 clones, less than 85% of which appear only once. The specimen comprised peripheral blood, sampled before any cancer treatment. The receptors were sampled from a man aged 40 to 69 with stage I lung adenocarcinoma.

This chain uses TRBV7-2 with TRBJ2-4, with TRBD2 matching 8 bases. Germline V gene sequence: CDR1 SGHTA, CDR2 FQGNSA. The CDR3 loop spans 15 amino acids. V lost 5 bases, J lost 4 bases, and 7 bases stayed unmatched. For the CDR3, the DNA is TGTGCCAGCAGCCCAATCCGGGGGGGAAAAAACATTCAGTACTTC. Its translation is CASSPIRGGKNIQYF. Full variable domain (rest looked up from reference TRBV7-2 and TRBJ2-4): GAGVSQSPSNKVTEKGKDVELRCDPISGHTALYWYRQSLGQGLEFLIYFQGNSAPDKSGLPSDRFSAERTGGSVSTLTIQRTQQEDSAVYLCASSPIRGGKNIQYFGAGTRLSVL.

The chain couples TRBV4-3 to TRBJ2-1; D is unclear. V was pared by 0 bases and J by 7 bases, with 13 bases between. Germline CDR1 reads LGHNA; CDR2 reads YSLEER. The CDR3 is 15 amino acids. The CDR3 reads CASSQDPDGRNEQFF. The CDR3 DNA sequence: TGCGCCAGCAGCCAAGATCCTGATGGAAGGAATGAGCAGTTCTTC.

V and J are TRBV7-2 and TRBJ2-6, with D maybe TRBD2 (6 bases). The germline V gene has CDR1 SGHTA and CDR2 FQGNSA. V was clipped by 4 bases and J by 2 bases, with 9 bases between them. This CDR3 is built from 15 residues. CDR3 region: CASSSRLAGANVLTF. The CDR3 DNA follows: TGTGCCAGCAGCTCTCGACTAGCTGGGGCCAACGTCCTGACTTTC.